A selection of T cell receptor beta chains follows, all from one sample in a study of post-analysis software for immune sequencing data. MiXCR was run by TCRdb on the PCR reads, yielding one entry per CDR3 protein. This table holds 380,000 or so distinct CDR3 sequences, approximately 33% found once. Sequencing was carried out using blood. These receptors originate from a girl aged 10 to 17 with multiple sclerosis. Each CDR3 is given without its conserved first and last residue.

j_gene: TRBJ2-5; v_gene: TRBV5-1; CDR3aa: ASSPFGGQETQY
j_gene: TRBJ1-1; v_gene: TRBV4-1; CDR3aa: ASSQVFKQGAHTEAF
j_gene: TRBJ2-7; v_gene: TRBV4-1; CDR3aa: AGSRDNLPYEQY
j_gene: TRBJ1-2; v_gene: TRBV12-3/TRBV12-4; CDR3aa: ASSPVGKNYGYT
j_gene: TRBJ2-3; v_gene: TRBV13; CDR3aa: ASSLARADTQY
j_gene: TRBJ2-1; v_gene: TRBV20-1; CDR3aa: SARVSGGLGHNEQF
j_gene: TRBJ1-1; v_gene: TRBV12-3/TRBV12-4; CDR3aa: ASGRMDTEAF
j_gene: TRBJ2-5; v_gene: TRBV6-2/TRBV6-3; CDR3aa: ASSYGRAGETQY
j_gene: TRBJ2-1; v_gene: TRBV7-8; CDR3aa: ASSSELAGGPNEQF
j_gene: TRBJ1-1; v_gene: TRBV3-1; CDR3aa: ASSHGAQAYTEAF